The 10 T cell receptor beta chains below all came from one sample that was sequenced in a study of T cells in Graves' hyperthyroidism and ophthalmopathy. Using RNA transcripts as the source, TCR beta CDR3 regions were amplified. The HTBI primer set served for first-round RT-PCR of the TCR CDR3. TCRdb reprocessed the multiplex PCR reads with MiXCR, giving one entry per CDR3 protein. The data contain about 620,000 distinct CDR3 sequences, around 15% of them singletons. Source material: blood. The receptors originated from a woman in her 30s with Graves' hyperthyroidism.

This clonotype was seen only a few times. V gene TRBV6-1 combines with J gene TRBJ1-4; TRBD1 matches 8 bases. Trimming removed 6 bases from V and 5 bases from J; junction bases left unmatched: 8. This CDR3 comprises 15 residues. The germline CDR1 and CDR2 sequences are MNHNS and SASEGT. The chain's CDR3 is CASREWTGRNEKLFF. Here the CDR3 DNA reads TGTGCCAGCAGGGAATGGACAGGGAGAAATGAAAAACTGTTTTTT.

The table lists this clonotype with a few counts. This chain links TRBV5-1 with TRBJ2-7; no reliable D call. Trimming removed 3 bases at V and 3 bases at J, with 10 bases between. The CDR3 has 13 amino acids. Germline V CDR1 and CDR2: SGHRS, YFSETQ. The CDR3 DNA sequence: TGCGCCAGCAGCTCCGTACTCCTCTACGAGCAGTACTTC. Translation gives CASSSVLLYEQYF. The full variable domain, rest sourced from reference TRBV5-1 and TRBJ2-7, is KAGVTQTPRYLIKTRGQQVTLSCSPISGHRSVSWYQQTPGQGLQFLFEYFSETQRNKGNFPGRFSGRQFSNSRSEMNVSTLELGDSALYLCASSSVLLYEQYFGPGTRLTVT.

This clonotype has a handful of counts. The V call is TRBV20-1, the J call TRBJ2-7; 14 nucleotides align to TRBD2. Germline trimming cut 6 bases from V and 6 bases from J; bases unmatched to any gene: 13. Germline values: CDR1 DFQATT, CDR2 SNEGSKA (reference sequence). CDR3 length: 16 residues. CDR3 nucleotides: TGCAGTGCCAGGACTAGCGGGAGGAAGATGCTGTCCGAGCAGTACTTC. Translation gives CSARTSGRKMLSEQYF.

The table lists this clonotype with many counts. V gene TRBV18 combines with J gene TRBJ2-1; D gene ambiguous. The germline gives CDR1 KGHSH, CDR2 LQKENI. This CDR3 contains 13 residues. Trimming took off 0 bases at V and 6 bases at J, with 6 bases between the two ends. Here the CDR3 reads CASSPPSSNEQFF. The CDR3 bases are TGTGCCAGCTCACCACCGTCAAGCAATGAGCAGTTCTTC.

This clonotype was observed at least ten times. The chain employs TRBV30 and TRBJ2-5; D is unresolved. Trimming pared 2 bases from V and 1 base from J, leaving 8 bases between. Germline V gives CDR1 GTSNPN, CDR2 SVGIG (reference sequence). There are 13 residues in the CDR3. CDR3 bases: TGTGCCTGGAGTAAAATGGGCCAAGAGACCCAGTACTTC. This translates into CAWSKMGQETQYF.

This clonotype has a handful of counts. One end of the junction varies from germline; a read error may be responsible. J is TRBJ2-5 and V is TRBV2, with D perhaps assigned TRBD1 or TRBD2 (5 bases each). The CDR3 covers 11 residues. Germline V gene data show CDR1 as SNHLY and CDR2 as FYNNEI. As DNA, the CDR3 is TGTGCCAGCCGGGACCAAGTGACCCAGTACTTC. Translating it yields CASRDQVTQYF.

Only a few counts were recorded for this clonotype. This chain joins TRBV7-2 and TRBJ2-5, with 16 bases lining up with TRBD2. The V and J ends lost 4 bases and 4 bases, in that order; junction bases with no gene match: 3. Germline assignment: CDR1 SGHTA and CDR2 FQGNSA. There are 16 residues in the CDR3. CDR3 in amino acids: CASSSGLAGGRETQYF. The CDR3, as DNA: TGTGCCAGCAGCTCGGGACTAGCGGGAGGGAGAGAGACCCAGTACTTC.

The CDR3 region is CASSLGGMGRNYGYTF. CDR3 DNA sequence: TGTGCCAGCAGCCTCGGGGGTATGGGTAGGAACTATGGCTACACCTTC. The chain couples TRBV5-6 to TRBJ1-2, with TRBD1 as a possible D gene (5 bases). V dropped 4 bases and J dropped 2 bases, with 18 bases sitting between them. This CDR3 is 16 amino acids long. Germline V gene sequence: CDR1 SGHDT, CDR2 YYEEEE.

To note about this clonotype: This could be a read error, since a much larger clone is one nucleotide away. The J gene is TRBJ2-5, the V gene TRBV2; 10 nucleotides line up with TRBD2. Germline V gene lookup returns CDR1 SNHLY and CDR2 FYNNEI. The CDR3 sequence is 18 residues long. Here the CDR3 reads CVSSARSGRARPKETQYF. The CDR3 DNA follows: TGTGTCAGCAGTGCTCGGAGCGGGAGGGCCCGCCCAAAAGAGACCCAGTACTTC.

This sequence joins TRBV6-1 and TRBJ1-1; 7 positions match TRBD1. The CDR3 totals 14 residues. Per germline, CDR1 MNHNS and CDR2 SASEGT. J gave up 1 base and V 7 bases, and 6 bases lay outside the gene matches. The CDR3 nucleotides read TGTGCCAGCATCAAGGGACAGAGGAACACTGAAGCTTTCTTT. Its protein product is CASIKGQRNTEAFF.